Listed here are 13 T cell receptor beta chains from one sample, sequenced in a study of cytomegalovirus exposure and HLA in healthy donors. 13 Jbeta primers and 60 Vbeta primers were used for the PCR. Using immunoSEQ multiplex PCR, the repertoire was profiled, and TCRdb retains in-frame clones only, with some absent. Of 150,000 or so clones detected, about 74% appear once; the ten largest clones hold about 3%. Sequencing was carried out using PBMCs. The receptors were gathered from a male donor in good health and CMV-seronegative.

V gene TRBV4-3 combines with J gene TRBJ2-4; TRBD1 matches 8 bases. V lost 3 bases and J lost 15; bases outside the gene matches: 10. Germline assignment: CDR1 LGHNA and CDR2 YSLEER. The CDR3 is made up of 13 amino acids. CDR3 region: CASSQLTGGSPYF. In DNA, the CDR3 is TGCGCCAGCAGCCAGCTTACAGGGGGGTCGCCGTACTTC.

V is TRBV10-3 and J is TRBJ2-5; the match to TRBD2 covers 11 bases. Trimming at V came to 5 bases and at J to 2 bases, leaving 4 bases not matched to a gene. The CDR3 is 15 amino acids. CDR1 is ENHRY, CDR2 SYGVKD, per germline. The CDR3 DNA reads TGTGCCATCAGTTCGGCTAGCGGGGGGCAAGAGACCCAGTACTTC. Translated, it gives CAISSASGGQETQYF.

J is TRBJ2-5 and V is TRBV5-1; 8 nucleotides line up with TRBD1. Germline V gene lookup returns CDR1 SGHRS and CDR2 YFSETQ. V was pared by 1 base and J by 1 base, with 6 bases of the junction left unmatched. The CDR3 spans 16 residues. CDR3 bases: TGCGCCAGCAGCTTGATAACAGGGGGAGGCCAAGAGACCCAGTACTTC. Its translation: CASSLITGGGQETQYF.

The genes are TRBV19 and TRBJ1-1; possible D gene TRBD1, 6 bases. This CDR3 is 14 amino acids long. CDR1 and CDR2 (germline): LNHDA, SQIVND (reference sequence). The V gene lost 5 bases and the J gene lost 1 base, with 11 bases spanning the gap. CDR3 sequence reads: CASSPQDRNTEAFF. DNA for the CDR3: TGTGCCAGTAGTCCCCAGGACAGGAACACTGAAGCTTTCTTT. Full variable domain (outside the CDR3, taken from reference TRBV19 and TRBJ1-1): DGGITQSPKYLFRKEGQNVTLSCEQNLNHDAMYWYRQDPGQGLRLIYYSQIVNDFQKGDIAEGYSVSREKKESFPLTVTSAQKNPTAFYLCASSPQDRNTEAFFGQGTRLTVV.

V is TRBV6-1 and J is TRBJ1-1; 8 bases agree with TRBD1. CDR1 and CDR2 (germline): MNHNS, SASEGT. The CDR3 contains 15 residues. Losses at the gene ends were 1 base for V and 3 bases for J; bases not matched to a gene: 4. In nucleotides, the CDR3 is TGTGCCAGCAGTGAAGGAAGGACAGGGTACACTGAAGCTTTCTTT. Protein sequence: CASSEGRTGYTEAFF.

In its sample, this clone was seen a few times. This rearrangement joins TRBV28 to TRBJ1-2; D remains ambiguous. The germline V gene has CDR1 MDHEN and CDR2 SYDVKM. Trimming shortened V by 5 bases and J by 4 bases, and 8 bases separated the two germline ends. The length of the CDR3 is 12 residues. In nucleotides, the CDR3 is TGTGCCAGCAGTCAAGAGATCTATGGCTACACCTTC. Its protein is CASSQEIYGYTF.

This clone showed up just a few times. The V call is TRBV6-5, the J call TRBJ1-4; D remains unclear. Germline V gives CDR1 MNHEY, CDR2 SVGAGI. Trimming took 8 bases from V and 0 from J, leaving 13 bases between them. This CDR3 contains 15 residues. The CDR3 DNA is TGTGCCAGCGGAAGGGAGCCTGCAACTAATGAAAAACTGTTTTTT. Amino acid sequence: CASGREPATNEKLFF.

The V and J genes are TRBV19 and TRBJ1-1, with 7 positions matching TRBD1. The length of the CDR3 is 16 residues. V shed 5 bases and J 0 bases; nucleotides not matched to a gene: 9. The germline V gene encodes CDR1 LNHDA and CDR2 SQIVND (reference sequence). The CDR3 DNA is TGTGCCAGTAGTCCGACAGGGCGATACATGAACACTGAAGCTTTCTTT. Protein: CASSPTGRYMNTEAFF.

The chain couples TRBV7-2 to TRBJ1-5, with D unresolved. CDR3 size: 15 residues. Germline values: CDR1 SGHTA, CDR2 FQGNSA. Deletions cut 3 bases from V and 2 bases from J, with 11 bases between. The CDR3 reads CASSFSLEGNQPQHF. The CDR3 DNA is TGTGCCAGCAGCTTTAGCCTAGAGGGCAATCAGCCCCAGCATTTT. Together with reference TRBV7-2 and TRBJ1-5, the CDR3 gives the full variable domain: GAGVSQSPSNKVTEKGKDVELRCDPISGHTALYWYRQSLGQGLEFLIYFQGNSAPDKSGLPSDRFSAERTGGSVSTLTIQRTQQEDSAVYLCASSFSLEGNQPQHFGDGTRLSIL.

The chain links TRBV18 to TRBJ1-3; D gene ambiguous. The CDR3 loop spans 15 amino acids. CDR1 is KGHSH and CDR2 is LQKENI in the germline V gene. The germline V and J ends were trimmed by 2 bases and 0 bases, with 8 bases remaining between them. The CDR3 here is CASSPATGSGNTIYF. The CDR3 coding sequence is TGTGCCAGCTCACCAGCGACGGGCTCTGGAAACACCATATATTTT.

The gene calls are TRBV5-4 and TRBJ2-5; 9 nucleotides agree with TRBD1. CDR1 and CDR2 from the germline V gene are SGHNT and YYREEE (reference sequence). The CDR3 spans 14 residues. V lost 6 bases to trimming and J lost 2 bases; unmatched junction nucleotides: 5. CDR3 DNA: TGTGCCAGCACCAAAGACAGGGGGCAAGAGACCCAGTACTTC. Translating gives CASTKDRGQETQYF.

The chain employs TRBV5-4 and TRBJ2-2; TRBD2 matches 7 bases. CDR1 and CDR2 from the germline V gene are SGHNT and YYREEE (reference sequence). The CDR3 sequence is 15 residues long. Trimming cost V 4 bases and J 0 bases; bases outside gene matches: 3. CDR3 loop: CASSAGEPNTGELFF. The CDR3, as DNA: TGTGCCAGCAGCGCGGGAGAACCGAACACCGGGGAGCTGTTTTTT.

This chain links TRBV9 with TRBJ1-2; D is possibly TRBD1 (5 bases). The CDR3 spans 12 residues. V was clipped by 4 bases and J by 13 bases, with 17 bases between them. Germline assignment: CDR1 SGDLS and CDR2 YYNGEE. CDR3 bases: TGTGCCAGCAGCTCGACGGGGGGGGGACCCACCTTC. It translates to CASSSTGGGPTF.